This T cell receptor beta chain emerged from a study of blood T cell repertoires in COVID-19 (dated by TCRdb to the early 2020s). In the study overall: Samples from collaborators originated in the United States, Italy and Spain and spanned both the acute and convalescent phases of COVID-19. The prospective study material was composed of cDNA or gDNA derived from T cells, B-cell-depleted T cells, or PBMCs. The dataset comprised deeply sampled blood TCRbeta repertoires from subjects exposed to, actively infected with, or recovered from COVID-19. A freely available public database, intended as a resource for researchers studying the immune response to SARS-CoV-2, is where the repertoires were released. The samples were drawn from the first 160 participants of the ongoing ImmuneRACE study and from about 1,200 subjects provided by 6 global collaborators. A de-identified subject ID, COVID-19 status, age in years and sex were almost always included in the sample metadata. HLA class I and class II types, where available, came from metadata supplied by the sample provider rather than from assay-based typing.

A few counts support this clone. Which antigen it targets is not known. No base quality information exists; no much larger clone differs at one position. The germline V gene (reference sequence) specifies SGHKS as CDR1 and YYEKEE as CDR2. V loses 0 bases of germline sequence and J loses 10 bases, and the interval between the two ends is 14 bases. Counted from cysteine to phenylalanine, this CDR3 has 15 amino acids. The CDR3 DNA has 45 bases and is translated from base 1. The immunoSEQ Assay, a bias-controlled multiplex PCR, was used to amplify TCRbeta CDR3 regions from genomic DNA. The source study handled its data this way. Within the assay, amplification of reference gene primers was used to estimate how many nucleated cells each sample contained. Sequence reads were collapsed and filtered to measure the absolute abundance of every unique TCRbeta CDR3 rearrangement. Productive Simpson clonality was computed per sample as the square root of Simpson's diversity index over productive rearrangements. The table was pulled from immuneACCESS by TCRdb, which kept in-frame rearrangements only. Such tables lose some clones; where checked, under half of the loss comes from unresolved V genes, and the rest has no known cause. The DNA gave D and trimming, while V, J and clone size come from that table. For this sample the table gives just over 80,000 clones, of which roughly 79% were detected only once. The ten largest clones capture about 45% of the sample.

Collaborating institutions collected whole blood in K2EDTA tubes following their own protocols. Collaborator samples were shipped for TCRbeta analysis as frozen whole blood, isolated PBMCs, or DNA extracted from either sample type. General conclusions and limits of the study: Clinical and demographic metadata were provided uncurated, with the amount varying by source and participant.

Sequencing was done on a sample of peripheral blood. The chain is made from TRBV5-5 and TRBJ1-6, with TRBD1 tentatively as D gene (5 bases match). This clonotype was obtained from a man older than 75 with acute or convalescent COVID-19. The CDR3 corresponds to CASSLAGQGSSPLHF. The bases are TGTGCCAGCAGCTTGGCTGGCCAGGGTAGCTCACCCCTCCACTTT.